This entry is about one T cell receptor beta chain. Its antigen is undetermined. Germline trimming cut 3 bases from V and 4 bases from J; bases unmatched to any gene: 6. Germline V gene data show CDR1 as SGHRS and CDR2 as YFSETQ. CDR3 length: 15 amino acids. These data belong to a study of graft-versus-host responses after intestinal transplantation. Across the study: Transplants given to recipients were multivisceral, liver-intestinal, or isolated intestinal. The whole recipient group had anti-thymocyte globulin induction followed by tacrolimus and steroids for roughly 3 years. Study outcomes and limitations: Present in recipient marrow, GvH clones included some that appeared first in ileum or blood.

The method was immunoSEQ multiplex PCR; TCRdb's version includes in-frame clones alone and lacks a portion of them. The repertoire holds tens of thousands of clones, with around 90% as singletons. This sequence joins TRBV5-1 and TRBJ2-3, with 9 nucleotides matching TRBD1. The TCR originated in a human donor who received an intestinal transplant. Sequenced material: unstimulated CD8+ T cells sorted from spleen or lymph node cells, taken before intestinal transplant. For the CDR3, the DNA is TGCGCCAGCAGCTCAGGACAGGGGTCGGCAGATACGCAGTATTTT. This translates into CASSSGQGSADTQYF.